This is a list of T cell receptor beta chains from one sample in a study of blood T cell repertoires in COVID-19. The data were produced by immunoSEQ multiplex PCR, yet TCRdb's version contains in-frame clones alone and is incomplete. Of 150,000 to 200,000 clones listed, 90% are singletons. Specimen: peripheral blood. These receptor sequences come from a man aged 60 to 69 with active or convalescent COVID-19. Both conserved end residues are trimmed from each CDR3. Rows may omit the clone size; those that give it use once, few, many or a size class.

V: TRBV5-1
J: TRBJ2-5
size: once
CDR3: ASSLLQGTQETQY

V: TRBV6-4
J: TRBJ1-1
size: .
CDR3: ASSGERNTEAF

V: TRBV12-5
J: TRBJ1-5
size: .
CDR3: ASGLVGTTFPTGDDQPQH

V: TRBV28
J: TRBJ1-3
size: .
CDR3: ASFSPSSGNTIY

V: TRBV5-1
J: TRBJ1-3
size: .
CDR3: ASSHQNQGGGNTIY

V: TRBV30
J: TRBJ1-6
size: few
CDR3: AWSSSYNSPLH

V: TRBV9
J: TRBJ2-1
size: .
CDR3: ASSVVSATYNEQF

V: TRBV19
J: TRBJ1-5
size: .
CDR3: ASSSTGTGGWQPQH

V: TRBV7-2
J: TRBJ2-7
size: few
CDR3: ASSTGTASSYEQY

V: TRBV19
J: TRBJ2-6
size: .
CDR3: ASSILRQGAPGANVLT

V: TRBV4-1
J: TRBJ2-4
size: .
CDR3: ASSLEVGIQY

V: TRBV7-6
J: TRBJ2-5
size: .
CDR3: ASSLGAGAAETQY

V: TRBV5-1
J: TRBJ2-5
size: once
CDR3: ASSLWRGGETQY

V: TRBV24-1
J: TRBJ2-7
size: .
CDR3: ATSDRHSGEQY

V: TRBV4-1
J: TRBJ1-5
size: .
CDR3: ASSQDPRLRNQPQH

V: TRBV10-1
J: TRBJ2-3
size: .
CDR3: ASSEGTGATDTQY

V: TRBV12-3/TRBV12-4
J: TRBJ2-3
size: .
CDR3: ASSFVGTDTQY

V: TRBV20-1
J: TRBJ1-3
size: .
CDR3: SAGGRNTIY

V: TRBV6-2/TRBV6-3
J: TRBJ2-3
size: .
CDR3: ASSYSSESGGDPSTDTQY

V: TRBV25-1
J: TRBJ1-4
size: .
CDR3: ASSELGQGEKLF

V: TRBV3-1/TRBV3-2
J: TRBJ2-5
size: .
CDR3: ASHPTRGGNQETQY

V: TRBV11-2
J: TRBJ1-1
size: .
CDR3: ASSANRGLNTEAF

V: TRBV21-1
J: TRBJ1-2
size: .
CDR3: ASSSQRRTPSYGYT

V: TRBV28
J: TRBJ1-1
size: .
CDR3: ASQGGAGTEAF

V: TRBV6-5
J: TRBJ1-2
size: .
CDR3: ASRQDTGTQYGYT

V: TRBV7-9
J: TRBJ2-2
size: .
CDR3: ASSSPVQAGGAGTGELF